The 16 T cell receptor beta chains listed next were all sequenced from one sample in a study of cytomegalovirus exposure and HLA in healthy donors. Primers for the PCR totalled 60 Vbeta and 13 Jbeta. Some clones are missing from TCRdb's copy, which holds only in-frame ones; the method was immunoSEQ multiplex PCR. The table records roughly 120,000 clones, 81% of them present only once. Sequenced: PBMCs. The receptor set was obtained from a woman aged 25 to 39 in good health and CMV-seronegative.

This clone has only a few counts. This CDR3 is CASSLSGRREKLFF. CDR3 sequence (DNA): TGTGCCAGCAGTTTAAGTGGCAGGAGGGAAAAACTGTTTTTT. This chain uses TRBV28 with TRBJ1-4, with no clear D. Trimming left V 2 bases short and J 8 bases short, with 12 bases between. The CDR3 is 14 amino acids. Looked up from germline, CDR1 is MDHEN and CDR2 is SYDVKM.

The gene calls are TRBV2 and TRBJ1-5; 7 bases agree with TRBD1. Germline assignment: CDR1 SNHLY and CDR2 FYNNEI. The CDR3 spans 14 residues. V shed 4 bases, J shed 6 bases, and the junction held 6 bases outside the gene matches. CDR3 sequence (DNA): TGTGCCAGCAGTGGAAGACAGGGAGGTCAGCCCCAGCATTTT. Residues: CASSGRQGGQPQHF.

The chain couples TRBV6-1 to TRBJ1-1; D ambiguous. The V gene lost 10 bases and the J gene lost 1 base, with 13 bases spanning the gap. CDR3 length: 13 residues. Germline loops: CDR1 MNHNS, CDR2 SASEGT. The CDR3 protein is CATLFRGNTEAFF. CDR3 sequence (DNA): TGTGCCACCCTCTTCCGGGGGAACACTGAAGCTTTCTTT.

The rearrangement joins TRBV19 to TRBJ1-2, with 12 bases identical to TRBD1. This CDR3 contains 15 residues. The germline V gene has CDR1 LNHDA and CDR2 SQIVND (reference sequence). The V and J ends lost 5 bases and 2 bases, in that order; junction bases with no gene match: 3. CDR3 in DNA: TGTGCCAGTAGTGCGGGACAGGGGGCGAACTATGGCTACACCTTC. Translated: CASSAGQGANYGYTF.

This chain connects TRBV6-4 to TRBJ2-3; 8 nucleotides line up with TRBD2. From germline, CDR1 is MRHNA and CDR2 SNTAGT. The CDR3 contains 15 residues. Trimming took 3 bases from V and 1 from J; bases not matched to a gene: 3. The CDR3 nucleotides read TGTGCCAGCAGTGAAGAAGCGGGAGGCACAGATACGCAGTATTTT. Its translation: CASSEEAGGTDTQYF.

The chain uses TRBV9 and TRBJ2-3; 11 bases line up with TRBD2. The CDR3 extends over 18 amino acids. V dropped 0 bases and J dropped 4; count of bases not matched to a gene: 10. Germline-derived CDR1 and CDR2 are SGDLS and YYNGEE. The CDR3 loop reads CASSVAGGLAVGSDTQYF. The CDR3 region has the DNA TGTGCCAGCAGCGTAGCAGGGGGACTAGCGGTGGGTTCAGATACGCAGTATTTT.

This clone has a single count. Other DNA sequences in the sample encode the same CDR3. The rearrangement joins TRBV27 to TRBJ2-7; D possibly corresponds to TRBD2 (6 bases). Per germline, CDR1 MNHEY and CDR2 SMNVEV (reference sequence). Trimming removed 8 bases from V and 1 base from J, with 15 bases in between. The CDR3 is 14 amino acids. CDR3 region: CASQTGTGSYEQYF. CDR3 in DNA: TGTGCCAGCCAGACCGGGACTGGTTCCTACGAGCAGTACTTC.

This clone was seen a handful of times. This chain links TRBV5-6 with TRBJ2-1, with 7 bases lining up with TRBD2. V shed 2 bases and J 9 bases; nucleotides not matched to a gene: 11. CDR3 length: 15 amino acids. Germline loops: CDR1 SGHDT, CDR2 YYEEEE. DNA for the CDR3: TGTGCCAGCAGCTTCGGGGACTACCAATTCTTTGAGCAGTTCTTC. Its protein product is CASSFGDYQFFEQFF.

This sequence joins TRBV5-1 and TRBJ2-5, with 12 bases that match TRBD2. The CDR3 is made up of 17 amino acids. The germline CDR1 and CDR2 sequences are SGHRS and YFSETQ. J gave up 4 bases and V 0 bases, and 7 bases lay outside the gene matches. The CDR3, as DNA: TGCGCCAGCAGCTTGGTTGAGACTAGCGGGAGACTAGAGACCCAGTACTTC. It codes for CASSLVETSGRLETQYF.

The V call is TRBV4-3, the J call TRBJ2-3; TRBD2 might be the D (5 bases). Germline CDR1 and CDR2: LGHNA and YSLEER. This CDR3 has 18 amino acids. V shed 6 bases and J shed 5 bases, with 27 bases lying between them. The CDR3 DNA reads as TGCGCCAGCAGTCCAAGAATACGAGAGGGCCATACTCAAGATACGCAGTATTTT. This gives the protein CASSPRIREGHTQDTQYF.

The chain links TRBV7-2 to TRBJ2-7; 9 nucleotides match TRBD1. Germline V gene data show CDR1 as SGHTA and CDR2 as FQGNSA. The CDR3 covers 15 residues. Losses at the gene ends were 4 bases for V and 3 bases for J; bases not matched to a gene: 7. The CDR3 loop reads CASSSIQGAVYEQYF. In DNA form, the CDR3 reads TGTGCCAGCAGCTCAATACAGGGGGCGGTCTACGAGCAGTACTTC.

Only a few counts were recorded for this clone. The V call is TRBV4-2, the J call TRBJ1-5, with 10 bases lining up with TRBD1. In germline, CDR1 is LGHNA, CDR2 YNFKEQ. CDR3 size: 18 residues. V trimming: 0 bases; J trimming: 7 bases; junction bases outside the gene matches: 12. For the CDR3, the DNA is TGTGCCAGCAGCCAAGACACGGACAGGGGGGGGTTGGGGCAGCCCCAGCATTTT. This sequence encodes CASSQDTDRGGLGQPQHF.

DNA for the CDR3: TGTGCCAGCAGTTACTCGATACTCAGGTCAGAGGAGACCCAGTACTTC. Translating it yields CASSYSILRSEETQYF. The genes are TRBV6-5 and TRBJ2-5; D gene unclear. V lost 0 bases and J 5 bases, leaving 16 bases between the germline ends. This CDR3 spans 16 amino acids. Germline lookup yields CDR1 MNHEY and CDR2 SVGAGI.

The gene calls are TRBV28 and TRBJ2-7, with D unclear. The germline V gene encodes CDR1 MDHEN and CDR2 SYDVKM. V was cut by 5 bases and J by 2 bases, with 7 bases left in between. The CDR3 runs to 12 residues. In DNA, the CDR3 is TGTGCCAGCAGTCGGTTAACCTACGAGCAGTACTTC. Protein sequence: CASSRLTYEQYF.

This clone was found a few times. The rearrangement joins TRBV6-6 to TRBJ2-7; 7 positions agree with TRBD1. V was clipped by 2 bases and J by 4 bases; unmatched bases: 11. This CDR3 has 16 amino acids. Germline V gives CDR1 MNHNY, CDR2 SVGAGI (reference sequence). The CDR3 sequence: CASSYGSTVDRYEQYF. CDR3 coding DNA: TGTGCCAGCAGTTACGGCAGCACAGTGGACAGGTACGAGCAGTACTTC.

V and J are TRBV9 and TRBJ1-1; 7 bases are a match to TRBD1. The CDR3 contains 14 residues. Germline assignment: CDR1 SGDLS and CDR2 YYNGEE. J was trimmed by 0 bases and V by 3 bases; bases with no gene match: 2. The CDR3 spells CASSEGQLNTEAFF. In DNA, the CDR3 is TGTGCCAGCAGCGAGGGACAGTTGAACACTGAAGCTTTCTTT.